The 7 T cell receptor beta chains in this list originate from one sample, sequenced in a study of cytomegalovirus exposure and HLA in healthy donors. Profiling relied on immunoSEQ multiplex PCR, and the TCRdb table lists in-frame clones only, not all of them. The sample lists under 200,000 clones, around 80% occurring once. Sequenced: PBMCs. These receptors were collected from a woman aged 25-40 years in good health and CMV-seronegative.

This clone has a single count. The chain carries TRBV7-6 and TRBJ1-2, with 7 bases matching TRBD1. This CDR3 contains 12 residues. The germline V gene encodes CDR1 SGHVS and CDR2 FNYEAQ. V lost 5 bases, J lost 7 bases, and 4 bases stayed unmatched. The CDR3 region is CASSITGVGYTF. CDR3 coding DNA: TGTGCCAGCAGCATAACAGGGGTTGGCTACACCTTC.

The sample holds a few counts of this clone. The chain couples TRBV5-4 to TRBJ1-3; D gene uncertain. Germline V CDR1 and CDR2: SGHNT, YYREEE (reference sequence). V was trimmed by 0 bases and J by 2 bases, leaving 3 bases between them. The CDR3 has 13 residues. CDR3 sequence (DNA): TGTGCCAGCAGCTTGGGTACTGGAAACACCATATATTTT. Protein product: CASSLGTGNTIYF.

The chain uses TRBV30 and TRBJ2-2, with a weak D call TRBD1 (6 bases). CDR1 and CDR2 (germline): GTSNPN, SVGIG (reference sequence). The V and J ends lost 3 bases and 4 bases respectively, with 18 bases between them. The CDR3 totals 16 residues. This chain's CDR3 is CAWSAQGRGGTGELFF. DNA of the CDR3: TGTGCCTGGAGCGCACAGGGCCGGGGTGGCACCGGGGAGCTGTTTTTT.

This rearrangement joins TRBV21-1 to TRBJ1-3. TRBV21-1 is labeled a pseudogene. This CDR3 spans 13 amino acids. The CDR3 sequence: CASSPRRGNTIYF. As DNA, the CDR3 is TGTGCCAGCTCACCAAGGAGGGGAAACACCATATATTTT.

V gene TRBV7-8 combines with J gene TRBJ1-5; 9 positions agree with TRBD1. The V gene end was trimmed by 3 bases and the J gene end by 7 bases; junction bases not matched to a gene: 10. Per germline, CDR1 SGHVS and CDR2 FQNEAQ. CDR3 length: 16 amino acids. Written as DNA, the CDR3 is TGTGCCAGCAGCTTTCTCTCCGGGACAGGGCAACAGCCCCAGCATTTT. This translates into CASSFLSGTGQQPQHF.

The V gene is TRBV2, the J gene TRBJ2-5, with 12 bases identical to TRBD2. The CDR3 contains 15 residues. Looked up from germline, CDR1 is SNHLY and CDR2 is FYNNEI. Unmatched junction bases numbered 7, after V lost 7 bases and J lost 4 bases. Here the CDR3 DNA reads TGTGCCAGCAAGCTAGCGGGAGGGCCGGGAGAGACCCAGTACTTC. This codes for CASKLAGGPGETQYF.

CDR3 nucleotide sequence: TGTGCCAGCAGGCGGAACAGGGGGCTGGTTTATGGCTACACCTTC. Protein product: CASRRNRGLVYGYTF. This sequence joins TRBV5-8 and TRBJ1-2; TRBD1 agrees at 9 bases. Per germline, CDR1 SGHTS and CDR2 YDEGEE. The CDR3 sequence is 15 residues long. V dropped 5 bases and J dropped 5; count of bases not matched to a gene: 10.